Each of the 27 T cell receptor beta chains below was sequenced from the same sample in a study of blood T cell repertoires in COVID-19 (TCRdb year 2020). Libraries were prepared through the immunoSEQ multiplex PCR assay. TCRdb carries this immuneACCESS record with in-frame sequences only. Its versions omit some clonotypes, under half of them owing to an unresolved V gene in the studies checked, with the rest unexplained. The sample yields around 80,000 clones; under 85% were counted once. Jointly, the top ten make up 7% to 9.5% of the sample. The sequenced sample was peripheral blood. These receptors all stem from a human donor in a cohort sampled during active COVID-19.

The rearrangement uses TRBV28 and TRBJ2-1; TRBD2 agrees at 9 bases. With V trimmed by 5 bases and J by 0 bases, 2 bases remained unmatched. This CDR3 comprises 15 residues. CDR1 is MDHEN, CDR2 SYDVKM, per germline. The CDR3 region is CASSRSGSSYNEQFF. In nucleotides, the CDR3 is TGTGCCAGCAGTCGTAGCGGGAGCTCCTACAATGAGCAGTTCTTC.

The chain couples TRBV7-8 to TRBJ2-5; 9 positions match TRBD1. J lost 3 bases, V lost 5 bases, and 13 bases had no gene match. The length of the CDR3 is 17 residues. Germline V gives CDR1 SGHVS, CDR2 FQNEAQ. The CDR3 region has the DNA TGTGCCAGCAGCCTAAGACAGGGGGTAAAGGGAGAAGAGACCCAGTACTTC. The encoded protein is CASSLRQGVKGEETQYF.

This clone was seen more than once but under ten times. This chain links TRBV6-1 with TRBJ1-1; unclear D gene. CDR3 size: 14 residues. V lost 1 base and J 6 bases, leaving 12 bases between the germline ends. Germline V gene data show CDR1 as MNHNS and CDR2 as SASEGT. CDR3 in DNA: TGTGCCAGCAGTGAAGTCCCAGAAGGAGCTGAAGCTTTCTTT. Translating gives CASSEVPEGAEAFF.

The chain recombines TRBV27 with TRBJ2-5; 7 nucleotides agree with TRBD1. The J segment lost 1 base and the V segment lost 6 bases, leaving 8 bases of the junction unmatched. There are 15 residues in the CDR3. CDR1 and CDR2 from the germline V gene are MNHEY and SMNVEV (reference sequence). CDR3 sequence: CASRLNYRGQETQYF. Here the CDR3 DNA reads TGTGCCAGCAGACTCAATTACAGGGGCCAAGAGACCCAGTACTTC.

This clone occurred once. The CDR3 is CASSEAGNEQYF. The DNA for the CDR3 is TGTGCCAGCAGTGAGGCGGGTAACGAGCAGTACTTC. The chain links TRBV6-6 to TRBJ2-7; maybe TRBD2 (5 bases). There are 12 residues in the CDR3. In germline, CDR1 is MNHNY, CDR2 SVGAGI (reference sequence). V lost 5 bases and J 5 bases, leaving 10 bases between the germline ends.

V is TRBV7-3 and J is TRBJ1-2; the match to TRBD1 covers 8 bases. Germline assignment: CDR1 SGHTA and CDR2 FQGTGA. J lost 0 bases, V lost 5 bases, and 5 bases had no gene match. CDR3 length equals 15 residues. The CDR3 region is CASSVGTGANYGYTF. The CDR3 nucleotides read TGTGCCAGCAGCGTAGGGACAGGAGCTAACTATGGCTACACCTTC.

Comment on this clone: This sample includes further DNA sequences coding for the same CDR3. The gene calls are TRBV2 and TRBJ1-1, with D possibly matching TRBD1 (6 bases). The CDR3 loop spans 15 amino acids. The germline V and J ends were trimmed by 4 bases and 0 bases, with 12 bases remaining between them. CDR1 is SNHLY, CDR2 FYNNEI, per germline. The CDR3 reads CASSGGGTLNTEAFF. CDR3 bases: TGTGCCAGCAGTGGAGGGGGTACCTTGAACACTGAAGCTTTCTTT.

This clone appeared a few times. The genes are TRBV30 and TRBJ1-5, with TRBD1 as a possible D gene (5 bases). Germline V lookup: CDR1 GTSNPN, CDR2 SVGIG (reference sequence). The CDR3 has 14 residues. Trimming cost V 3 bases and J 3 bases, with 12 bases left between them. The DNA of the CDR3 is TGTGCCTGGAGACCTGACAGATCCAATCAGCCCCAGCATTTT. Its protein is CAWRPDRSNQPQHF. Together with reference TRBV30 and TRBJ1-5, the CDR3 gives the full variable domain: SQTIHQWPATLVQPVGSPLSLECTVEGTSNPNLYWYRQAAGRGLQLLFYSVGIGQISSEVPQNLSASRPQDRQFILSSKKLLLSDSGFYLCAWRPDRSNQPQHFGDGTRLSIL.

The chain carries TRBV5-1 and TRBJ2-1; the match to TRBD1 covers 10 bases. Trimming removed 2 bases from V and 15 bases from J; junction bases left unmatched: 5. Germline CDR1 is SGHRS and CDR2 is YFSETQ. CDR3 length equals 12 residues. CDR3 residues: CASSFTGTGVFF. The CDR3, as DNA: TGCGCCAGCAGCTTCACCGGGACAGGGGTGTTCTTC.

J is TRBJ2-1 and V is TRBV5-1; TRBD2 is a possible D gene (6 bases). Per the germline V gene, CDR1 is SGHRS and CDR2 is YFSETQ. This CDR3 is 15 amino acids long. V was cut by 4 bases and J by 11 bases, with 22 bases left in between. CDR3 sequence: CASSNRRDGLIKQFF. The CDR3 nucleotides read TGCGCCAGCAGCAACCGGCGGGACGGATTAATTAAGCAGTTCTTC.

CDR3 sequence: CAISDREGNTGELFF. CDR3 sequence (DNA): TGTGCCATCAGCGACCGGGAGGGGAACACCGGGGAGCTGTTTTTT. The V gene is TRBV10-3, the J gene TRBJ2-2; 8 positions match TRBD2. This CDR3 comprises 15 residues. Germline CDR1 and CDR2: ENHRY and SYGVKD. The trim removed 6 bases at V and 1 base at J, leaving 4 bases unmatched.

The CDR3: CAWNSGRVNEQFF. CDR3 nucleotides: TGTGCCTGGAATAGCGGGAGGGTCAATGAGCAGTTCTTC. This chain connects TRBV30 to TRBJ2-1; 11 nucleotides line up with TRBD2. The V gene end was trimmed by 4 bases and the J gene end by 6 bases; junction bases not matched to a gene: 2. From germline, CDR1 is GTSNPN and CDR2 SVGIG (reference sequence). The CDR3 consists of 13 residues.

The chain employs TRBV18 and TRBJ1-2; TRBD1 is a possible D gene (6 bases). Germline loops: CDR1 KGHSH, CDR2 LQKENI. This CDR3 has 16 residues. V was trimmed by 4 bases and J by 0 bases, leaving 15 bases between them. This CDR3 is CASSRAGVEANYGYTF. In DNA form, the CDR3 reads TGTGCCAGCTCACGGGCAGGGGTGGAAGCTAACTATGGCTACACCTTC.

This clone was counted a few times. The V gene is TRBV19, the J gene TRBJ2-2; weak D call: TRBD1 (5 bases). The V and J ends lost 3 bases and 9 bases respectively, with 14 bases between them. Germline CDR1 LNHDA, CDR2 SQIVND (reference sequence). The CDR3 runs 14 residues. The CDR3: CASSMEQAGRELFF. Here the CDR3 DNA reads TGTGCCAGTAGTATGGAACAGGCCGGCCGGGAGCTGTTTTTT.

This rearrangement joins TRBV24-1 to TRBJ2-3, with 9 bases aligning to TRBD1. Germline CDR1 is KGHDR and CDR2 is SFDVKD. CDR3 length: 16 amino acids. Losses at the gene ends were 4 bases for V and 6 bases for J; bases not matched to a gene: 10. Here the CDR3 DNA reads TGTGCCACCAGTGAACCCGGACAGGGGAGAAAGGATACGCAGTATTTT. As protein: CATSEPGQGRKDTQYF.

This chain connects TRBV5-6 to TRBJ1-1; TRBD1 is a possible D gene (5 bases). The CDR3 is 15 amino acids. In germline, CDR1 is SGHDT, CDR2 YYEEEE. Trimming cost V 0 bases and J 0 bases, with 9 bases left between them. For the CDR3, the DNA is TGTGCCAGCAGCTTGGCAGGGCCGCTGAACACTGAAGCTTTCTTT. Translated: CASSLAGPLNTEAFF.

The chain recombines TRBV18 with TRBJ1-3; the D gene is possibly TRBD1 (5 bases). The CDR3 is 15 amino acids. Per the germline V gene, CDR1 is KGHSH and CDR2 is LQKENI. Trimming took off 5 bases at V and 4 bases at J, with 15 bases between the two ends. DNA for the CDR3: TGTGCCAGCTCAGGAATGCGGGGGGACGGAAACACCATATATTTT. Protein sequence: CASSGMRGDGNTIYF.

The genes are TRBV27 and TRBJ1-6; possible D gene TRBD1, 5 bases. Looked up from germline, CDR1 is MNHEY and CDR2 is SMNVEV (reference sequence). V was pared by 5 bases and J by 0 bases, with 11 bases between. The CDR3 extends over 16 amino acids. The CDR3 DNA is TGTGCCAGCAGTCCGTTGGGGGGCTCCTATAATTCACCCCTCCACTTT. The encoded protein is CASSPLGGSYNSPLHF.

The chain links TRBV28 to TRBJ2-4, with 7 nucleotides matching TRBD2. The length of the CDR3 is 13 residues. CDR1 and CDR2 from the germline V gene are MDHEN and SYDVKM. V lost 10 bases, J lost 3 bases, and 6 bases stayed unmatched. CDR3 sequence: CATNTGGKNIQYF. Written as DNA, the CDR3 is TGTGCCACCAACACGGGGGGCAAAAACATTCAGTACTTC.

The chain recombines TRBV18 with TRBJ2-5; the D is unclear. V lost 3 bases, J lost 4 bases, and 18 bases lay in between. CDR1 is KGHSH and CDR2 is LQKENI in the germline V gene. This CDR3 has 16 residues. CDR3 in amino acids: CASSPTHPPAGETQYF. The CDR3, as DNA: TGTGCCAGCTCACCCACACACCCCCCGGCAGGAGAGACCCAGTACTTC.

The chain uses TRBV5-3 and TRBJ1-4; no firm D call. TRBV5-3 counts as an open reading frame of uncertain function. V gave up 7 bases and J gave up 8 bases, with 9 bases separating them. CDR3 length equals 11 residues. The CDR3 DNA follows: TGTGCCAGAGAGTTTCGCGAAAAACTGTTTTTT. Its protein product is CAREFREKLFF.

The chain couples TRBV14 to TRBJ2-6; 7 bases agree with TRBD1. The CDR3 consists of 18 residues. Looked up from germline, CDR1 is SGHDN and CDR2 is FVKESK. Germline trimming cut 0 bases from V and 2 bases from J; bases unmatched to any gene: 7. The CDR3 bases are TGTGCCAGCAGCCAAGATCTAGGACAGGTACCTGGGGCCAACGTCCTGACTTTC. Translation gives CASSQDLGQVPGANVLTF.

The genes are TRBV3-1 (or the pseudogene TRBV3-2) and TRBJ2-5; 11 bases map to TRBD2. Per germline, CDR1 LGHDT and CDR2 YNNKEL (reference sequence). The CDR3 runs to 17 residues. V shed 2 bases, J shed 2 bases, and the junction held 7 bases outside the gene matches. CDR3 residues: CASSQSSGRRGQETQYF. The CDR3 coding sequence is TGTGCCAGCAGCCAATCTAGCGGGAGGCGGGGGCAAGAGACCCAGTACTTC.

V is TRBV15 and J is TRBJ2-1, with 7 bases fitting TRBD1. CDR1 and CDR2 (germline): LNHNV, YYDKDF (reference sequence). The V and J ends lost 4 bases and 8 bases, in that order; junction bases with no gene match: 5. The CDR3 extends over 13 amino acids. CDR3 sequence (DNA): TGTGCCACCAGCAAAGGGGGCAGGGATGAGCAGTTCTTC. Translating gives CATSKGGRDEQFF.

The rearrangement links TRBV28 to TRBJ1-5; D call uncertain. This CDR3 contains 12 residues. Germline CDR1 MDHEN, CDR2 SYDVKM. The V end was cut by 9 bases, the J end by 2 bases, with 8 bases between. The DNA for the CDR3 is TGTGCCAGTAGAGGTGGCAATCAGCCCCAGCATTTT. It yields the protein CASRGGNQPQHF.

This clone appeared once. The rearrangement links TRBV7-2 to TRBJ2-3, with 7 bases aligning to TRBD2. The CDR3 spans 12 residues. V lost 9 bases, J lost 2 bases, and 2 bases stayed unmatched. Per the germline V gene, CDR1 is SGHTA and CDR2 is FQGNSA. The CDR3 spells CASTSATDTQYF. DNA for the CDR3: TGTGCCAGTACTAGCGCCACAGATACGCAGTATTTT.

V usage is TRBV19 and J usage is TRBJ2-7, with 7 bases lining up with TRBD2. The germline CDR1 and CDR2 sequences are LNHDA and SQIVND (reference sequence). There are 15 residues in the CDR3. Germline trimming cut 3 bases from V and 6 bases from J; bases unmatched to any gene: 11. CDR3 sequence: CASSMAGLPSVEQYF. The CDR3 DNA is TGTGCCAGTAGTATGGCGGGACTACCATCGGTCGAGCAGTACTTC.